This TCR beta chain was documented in a study of cytomegalovirus exposure and HLA in healthy donors. Study results and limitations: The study reported that TCR beta sequences accurately predicted HLA-A and HLA-B alleles in most subjects. An analysis was carried out at a later point. It showed that HLA-associated TCR beta chains were more clonally expanded than equally common non-associated chains.

60 Vbeta and 13 Jbeta primers were used in PCR. Authors' processing steps: The authors later counted 75 million to 90 million unique TCR beta chains, roughly 10 million of them shared. Repertoires were generated with immunoSEQ multiplex PCR, while TCRdb's copy carries only in-frame clones and drops some. That table supplies the V and J calls and clone size; D and trimming were determined from the DNA. This table holds fewer than 250,000 clones, roughly four fifths found once. The CDR3 consists of 15 residues. Trimming pared 0 bases from V and 0 bases from J, leaving 9 bases between. Germline CDR1 and CDR2: MNHNY and SVGAGI (reference sequence). This clone has a single count. Its target is unknown.

Sequencing was performed on PBMCs. The J gene is TRBJ2-7, the V gene TRBV6-6; possibly TRBD2 for D (6 bases). This receptor was identified in a man aged 35 to 55 in good health and CMV-seropositive. The CDR3 bases are TGTGCCAGCAGTTACTCCCGACTAGTCTCCTACGAGCAGTACTTC. It yields the protein CASSYSRLVSYEQYF.